This TCR beta chain stems from a study of Tregs in tolerant kidney transplant recipients (dated by TCRdb to the late 2010s). Study-level background: Additional Treg samples were obtained from an approximately three-day mixed lymphocyte reaction with belatacept, with some samples followed by a roughly five-day donor restimulation, before recipient CD4+CD25+CD127- cells were sorted. Several methods of expanding Tregs specific for an allogeneic donor were compared by TCRbeta repertoire sequencing in a few healthy controls. The study applied TCRbeta sequencing to find donor-specific regulatory T cells before combined kidney and bone marrow transplantation and then followed those same cells after transplant. Antibodies distinguished recipient from donor cells when sorting primary belatacept mixed lymphocyte reaction cultures.

Overall results and qualifications from the work: Because the study included only a small number of patients, the results must be confirmed in larger populations and under other immunosuppression protocols. The most biologically relevant and donor-specific TCRbeta repertoire appeared to be identified by expanding Tregs with activated donor B cells. Biological reproducibility was not directly assessed, although technical replication error appeared to be minimal.

Per the germline V gene, SNHLY is the CDR1 and FYNNEI is the CDR2. Inclusive of the bounding cysteine and phenylalanine, the CDR3 is 13 residues long. The DNA shown is the 39-base CDR3, in frame from base 1. Trimming removed 8 bases from V and 1 base from J, leaving 11 bases between the germline ends. This clone was observed a single time. Its antigen remains unidentified. No base quality information exists; no much larger clone differs at one position. For TCRbeta CDR3 sequencing, genomic DNA was extracted from sorted cells using the QIAGEN DNeasy Blood and Tissue Kit. High-throughput TCRbeta CDR3 sequencing was carried out commercially through immunoSEQ, with PCR amplification with bias correction and internal controls included. The study's own analysis went as follows. Unique productive TCRbeta sequences were defined by CDR3 nucleotide sequence when primers matched and otherwise by CDR3 amino acid sequence together with Vbeta and Jbeta genes. Donor-reactive sequences were defined as at least 5-fold expanded in CFSE-low cells versus unstimulated cells, with frequency of at least 0.01% in CFSE-low cells. Repertoire divergence was quantified by Jensen-Shannon divergence calculated from the top 100 TCRbeta sequences ranked by frequency. When a sample had multiple sequencing runs, each run was corrected for sorting error separately and the runs were then pooled. This is the immuneACCESS table as TCRdb keeps it, with only in-frame sequences that have V and J called. A part of the clones is gone; compared with another copy, unresolved V genes explain less than half, and the rest is unexplained. The V and J calls and the clone size are those of that table, but D and trimming were determined from the DNA. The sample table contains roughly 40,000 clones; only one count was recorded for about 95% of them. The top ten clones comprise around 0.38% of the sample.

Blood from healthy controls was obtained either as purchased buffy coats or from healthy volunteers. Healthy control blood was processed to PBMCs with a Ficoll density gradient and then cryopreserved, whereas patient PBMCs were collected both before and after transplant. The sequence links TRBV2 to TRBJ2-5; no D segment can be confidently identified. This receptor was identified in a human donor in good health. What was sequenced was Tregs from blood cultured with allogeneic cells. This receptor has the CDR3 CASPSLGQETQYF. At the DNA level, the sequence is TGTGCCAGCCCCTCCTTGGGCCAAGAGACCCAGTACTTC.